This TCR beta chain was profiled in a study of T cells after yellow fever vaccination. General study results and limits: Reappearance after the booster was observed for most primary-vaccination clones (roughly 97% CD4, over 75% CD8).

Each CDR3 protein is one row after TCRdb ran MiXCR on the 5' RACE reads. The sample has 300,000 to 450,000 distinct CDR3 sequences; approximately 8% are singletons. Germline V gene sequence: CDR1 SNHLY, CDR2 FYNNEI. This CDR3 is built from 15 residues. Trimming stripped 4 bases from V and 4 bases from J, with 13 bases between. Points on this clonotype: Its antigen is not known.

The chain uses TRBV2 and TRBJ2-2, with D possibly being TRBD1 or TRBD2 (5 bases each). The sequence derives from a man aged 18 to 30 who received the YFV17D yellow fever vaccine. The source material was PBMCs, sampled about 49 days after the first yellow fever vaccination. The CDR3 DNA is TGTGCCAGCAGTGCCCTGGGGGTCGGCACCGGGGAGCTGTTTTTT. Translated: CASSALGVGTGELFF. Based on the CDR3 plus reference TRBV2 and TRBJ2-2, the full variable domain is EPEVTQTPSHQVTQMGQEVILRCVPISNHLYFYWYRQILGQKVEFLVSFYNNEISEKSEIFDDQFSVERPDGSNFTLKIRSTKLEDSAMYFCASSALGVGTGELFFGEGSRLTVL.